Below, one T cell receptor beta chain is given with its context. This clone turned up a few times. Its antigen is currently not known. Qualities for individual bases were not recorded, and no much larger clone is one base off. The time point label of this sample denotes: about 28 days (+/-7) after the second vaccine dose. The label giving this sample's treatment or condition can be read as: meningococcal conjugate vaccine given as trial control. Vaccinee samples were obtained from the UK trials COV001 and COV002, which included a single-blind randomized controlled phase 2/3 trial of AZD1222 (ChAdOx1 nCoV-19) in healthy adults. For TCRbeta chain sequencing, PBMC samples from trial participants were taken at day 0 and at day 28 after the second dose. The CDR3 starts with the cysteine, ends with the phenylalanine, and has 15 residues. Kept here is only the CDR3 DNA, which spans 45 bases and is read in frame from base 1. CDR1 and CDR2 were assigned from the germline V gene as MNHEY and SVGAGI. V loses 6 bases at its end and J loses 7 bases; junction bases beyond the gene matches: 12.

This sample is drawn from a study of T cell responses to AZD1222 COVID-19 vaccine listed by TCRdb under 2021. Describing the broader study: A total of 230 to 250 trial participants underwent TCR sequencing, of whom about 210 had received two doses of AZD1222 and around 25 had received two doses of the MenACWY control vaccine. Enrollment into the trials was organized by age into subgroups of 18-55, 56-69 and 70-plus years, and those subgroups contained around 150, 28 and 57 TCR-sequenced participants, respectively.

General findings and caveats noted by the study authors: The whole spike protein was spanned by vaccine-associated CD4 TCRs, and dominant responses were seen in regions 160-218 and 743-854. Conclusions about previously exposed vaccinees are limited, since just 5 to 7 AZD1222 recipients were seropositive for SARS-CoV-2 at baseline. A significant rise in spike-specific TCR breadth and depth was observed after two AZD1222 doses relative to day 0 and relative to MenACWY recipients. No day 14 peak-response samples were available, so repertoires were characterized only after the peak T cell response. Participants were mostly white British and included more females than males, and it was suggested by the authors that clonal diversity may have been underestimated. Epitopes outside the regions mutated in the B.1.351 and B.1.1.7 variants were reportedly recognized by nearly half of the unique spike-specific TCRs. The 56-69-year group was small, and its depth increase did not reach significance, likely because of low power.

The CDR3 regions of human TCRbeta chains were subjected to immunosequencing. Per the original workflow: Repertoire TCRs were checked for matches against a reference library of SARS-CoV-2-specific TCRs that had been generated using the MIRA antigen-specificity platform. Breadth meant the fraction of unique TCRs that were SARS-CoV-2-associated, whereas depth meant the fraction of total T cells that were SARS-CoV-2-associated. Each spike-specific TCR was assigned to its reactive spike region and to a CD4 or CD8 class using the MIRA data. Log10-transformed breadth and depth values were compared by one-way ANOVA with Sidak's multiple comparisons tests. TCRdb provides this immuneACCESS table in a form limited to in-frame rearrangements. Some clones are lacking; in checked studies, under half of them reflect an unresolved V gene, and why the rest are absent is not known. V and J calls and clone size are copied from that table; D and trimming were computed from the DNA. The sample includes 130,000 to 150,000 clones, with 88% observed a single time. 5.4% of the sample goes to the ten largest clones.

This sample comprised peripheral blood, obtained 28 days after the second dose of the MenACWY control vaccine. Recombination joined TRBV6-5 with TRBJ1-1; a stretch of 9 junction bases matches TRBD1. The origin of this receptor is an adult who received the MenACWY meningococcal vaccine as a control. The CDR3 here reads CASRPTPGQGGEAFF. The nucleotide sequence reads TGTGCCAGCAGACCAACCCCGGGACAGGGCGGTGAAGCTTTCTTT.